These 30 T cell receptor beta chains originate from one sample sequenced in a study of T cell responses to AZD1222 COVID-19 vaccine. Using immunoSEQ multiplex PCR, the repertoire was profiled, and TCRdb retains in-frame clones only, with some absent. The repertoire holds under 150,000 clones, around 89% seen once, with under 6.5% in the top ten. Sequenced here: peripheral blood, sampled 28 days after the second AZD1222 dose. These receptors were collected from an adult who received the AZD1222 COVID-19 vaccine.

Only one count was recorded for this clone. The CDR3 coding sequence is TGTGCCAGCAGCTCACACGTCCCCCAAACCGGGGAGCTGTTTTTT. Translated: CASSSHVPQTGELFF. The chain has TRBV7-9 and TRBJ2-2; D gene uncertain. This CDR3 has 15 amino acids. Trimming removed 4 bases at V and 5 bases at J, with 14 bases between. The germline gives CDR1 SEHNR, CDR2 FQNEAQ (reference sequence).

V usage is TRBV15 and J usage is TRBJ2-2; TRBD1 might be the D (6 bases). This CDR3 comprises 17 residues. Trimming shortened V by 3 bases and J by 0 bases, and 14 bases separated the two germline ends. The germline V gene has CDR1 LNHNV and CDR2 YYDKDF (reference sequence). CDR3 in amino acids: CATSSGPGAANTGELFF. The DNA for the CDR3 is TGTGCCACCAGCAGCGGGCCAGGGGCCGCGAACACCGGGGAGCTGTTTTTT.

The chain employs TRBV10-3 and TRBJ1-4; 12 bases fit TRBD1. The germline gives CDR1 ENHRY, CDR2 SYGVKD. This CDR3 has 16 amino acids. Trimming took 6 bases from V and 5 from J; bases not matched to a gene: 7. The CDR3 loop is CAIRSGTGGQNEKLFF. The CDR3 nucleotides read TGTGCCATCAGATCCGGGACAGGGGGCCAGAATGAAAAACTGTTTTTT.

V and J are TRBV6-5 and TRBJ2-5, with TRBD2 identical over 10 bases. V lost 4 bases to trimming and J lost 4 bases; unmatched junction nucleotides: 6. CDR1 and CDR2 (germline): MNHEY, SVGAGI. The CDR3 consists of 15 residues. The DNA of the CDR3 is TGTGCCAGCAGTTTAGCGGGGGGAGTTCGAGAGACCCAGTACTTC. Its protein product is CASSLAGGVRETQYF.

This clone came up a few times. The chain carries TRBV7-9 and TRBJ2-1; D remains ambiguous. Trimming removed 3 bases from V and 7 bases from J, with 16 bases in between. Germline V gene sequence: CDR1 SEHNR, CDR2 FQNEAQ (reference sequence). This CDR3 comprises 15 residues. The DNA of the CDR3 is TGTGCCAGCAGCTTGACTTCAGTTAGGTCGAATGAGCAGTTCTTC. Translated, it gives CASSLTSVRSNEQFF.

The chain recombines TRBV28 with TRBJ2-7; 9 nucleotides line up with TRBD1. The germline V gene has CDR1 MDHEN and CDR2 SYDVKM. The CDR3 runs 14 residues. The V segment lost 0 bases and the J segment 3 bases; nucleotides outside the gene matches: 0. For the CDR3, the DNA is TGTGCCAGCAGTTTATGGGACAGGGGCTACGAGCAGTACTTC. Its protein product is CASSLWDRGYEQYF. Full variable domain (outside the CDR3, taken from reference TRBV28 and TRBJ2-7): DVKVTQSSRYLVKRTGEKVFLECVQDMDHENMFWYRQDPGLGLRLIYFSYDVKMKEKGDIPEGYSVSREKKERFSLILESASTNQTSMYLCASSLWDRGYEQYFGPGTRLTVT.

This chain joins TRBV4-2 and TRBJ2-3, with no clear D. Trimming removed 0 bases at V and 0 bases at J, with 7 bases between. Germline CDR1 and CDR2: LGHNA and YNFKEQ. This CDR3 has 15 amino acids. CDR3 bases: TGTGCCAGCAGCCAAGATCTTATCAGCACAGATACGCAGTATTTT. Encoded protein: CASSQDLISTDTQYF.

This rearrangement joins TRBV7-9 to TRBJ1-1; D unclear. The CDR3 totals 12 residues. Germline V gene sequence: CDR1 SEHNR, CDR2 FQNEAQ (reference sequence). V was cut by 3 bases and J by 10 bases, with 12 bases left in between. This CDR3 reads CASSLSEEGAFF. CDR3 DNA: TGTGCCAGCAGCTTGTCGGAAGAAGGAGCTTTCTTT.

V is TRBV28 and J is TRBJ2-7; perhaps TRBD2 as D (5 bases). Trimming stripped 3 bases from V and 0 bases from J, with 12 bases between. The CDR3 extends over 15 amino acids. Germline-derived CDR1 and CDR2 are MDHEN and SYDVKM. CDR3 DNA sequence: TGTGCCAGCAGTTTCGGAGGATGGAGCTCCTACGAGCAGTACTTC. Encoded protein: CASSFGGWSSYEQYF.

For the CDR3, the DNA is TGTGCCAGCTCAACCACCCGGGCGGGGTGGGGCAACGAGCAGTACTTC. Translating it yields CASSTTRAGWGNEQYF. V is TRBV18 and J is TRBJ2-7; D is perhaps TRBD2 (6 bases). The CDR3 runs to 16 residues. The V gene's germline CDR1 is KGHSH and CDR2 LQKENI. The V gene lost 5 bases and the J gene lost 5 bases, with 22 bases spanning the gap.

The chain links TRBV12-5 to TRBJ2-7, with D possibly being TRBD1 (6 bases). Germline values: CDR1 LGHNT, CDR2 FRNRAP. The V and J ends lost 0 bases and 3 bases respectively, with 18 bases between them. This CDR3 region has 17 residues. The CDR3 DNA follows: TGTGCTAGTGGTTTGGTATTCACCGGGACAAAATACTACGAGCAGTACTTC. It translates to CASGLVFTGTKYYEQYF. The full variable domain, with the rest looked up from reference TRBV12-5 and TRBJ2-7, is DARVTQTPRHKVTEMGQEVTMRCQPILGHNTVFWYRQTMMQGLELLAYFRNRAPLDDSGMPKDRFSAEMPDATLATLKIQPSEPRDSAVYFCASGLVFTGTKYYEQYFGPGTRLTVT.

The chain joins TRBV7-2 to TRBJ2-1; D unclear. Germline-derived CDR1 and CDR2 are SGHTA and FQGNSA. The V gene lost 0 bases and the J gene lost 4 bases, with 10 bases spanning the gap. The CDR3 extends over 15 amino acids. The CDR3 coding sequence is TGTGCCAGCAGCTTAGCGCTCGGCAGTTACAATGAGCAGTTCTTC. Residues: CASSLALGSYNEQFF.

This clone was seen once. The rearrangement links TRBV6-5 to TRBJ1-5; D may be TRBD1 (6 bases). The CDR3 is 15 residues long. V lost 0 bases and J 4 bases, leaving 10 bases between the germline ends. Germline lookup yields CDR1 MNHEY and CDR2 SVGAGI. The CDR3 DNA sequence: TGTGCCAGCAGTTACTCTGGACAGAGAAATCAGCCCCAGCATTTT. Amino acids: CASSYSGQRNQPQHF.

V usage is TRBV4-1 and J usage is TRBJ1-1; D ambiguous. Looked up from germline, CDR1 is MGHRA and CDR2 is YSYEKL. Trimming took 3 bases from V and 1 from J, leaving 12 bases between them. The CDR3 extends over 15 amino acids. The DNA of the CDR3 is TGCGCCAGCAGCCATTGGTCGAGGGAGAACACTGAAGCTTTCTTT. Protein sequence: CASSHWSRENTEAFF.

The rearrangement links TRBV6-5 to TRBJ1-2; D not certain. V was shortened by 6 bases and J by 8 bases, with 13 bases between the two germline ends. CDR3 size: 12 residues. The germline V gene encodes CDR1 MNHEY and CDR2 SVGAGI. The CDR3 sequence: CASRLGVGGYTF. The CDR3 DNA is TGTGCCAGCAGACTCGGCGTGGGCGGCTACACCTTC.

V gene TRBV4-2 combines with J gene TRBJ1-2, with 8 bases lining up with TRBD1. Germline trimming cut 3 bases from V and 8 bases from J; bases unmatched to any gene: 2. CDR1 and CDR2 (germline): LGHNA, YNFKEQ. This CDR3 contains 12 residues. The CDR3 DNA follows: TGTGCCAGCAGCCAGGACAGGGCCGGCTACACCTTC. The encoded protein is CASSQDRAGYTF.

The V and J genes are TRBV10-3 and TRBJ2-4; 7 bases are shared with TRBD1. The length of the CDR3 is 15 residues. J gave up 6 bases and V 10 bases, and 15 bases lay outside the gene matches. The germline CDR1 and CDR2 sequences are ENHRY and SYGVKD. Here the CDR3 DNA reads TGTGCCAACCCAAGTCCCAGGGGGTTCCCAAACATTCAGTACTTC. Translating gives CANPSPRGFPNIQYF.

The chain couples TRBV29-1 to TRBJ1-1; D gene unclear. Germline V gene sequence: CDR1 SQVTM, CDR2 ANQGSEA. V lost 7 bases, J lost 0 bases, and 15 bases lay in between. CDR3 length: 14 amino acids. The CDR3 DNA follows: TGCAGCGCCGCATGGCGGCGGATGAACACTGAAGCTTTCTTT. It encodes CSAAWRRMNTEAFF.

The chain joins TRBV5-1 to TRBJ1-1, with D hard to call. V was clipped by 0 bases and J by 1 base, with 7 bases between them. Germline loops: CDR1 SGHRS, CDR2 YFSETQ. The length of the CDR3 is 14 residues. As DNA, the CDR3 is TGCGCCAGCAGCTTGGGACACCCGAACACTGAAGCTTTCTTT. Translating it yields CASSLGHPNTEAFF.

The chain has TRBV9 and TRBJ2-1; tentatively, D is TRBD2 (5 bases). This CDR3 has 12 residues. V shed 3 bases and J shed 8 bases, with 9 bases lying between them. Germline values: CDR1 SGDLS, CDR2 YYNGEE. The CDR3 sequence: CASSGSGDEQFF. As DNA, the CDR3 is TGTGCCAGCAGCGGATCCGGGGATGAGCAGTTCTTC.

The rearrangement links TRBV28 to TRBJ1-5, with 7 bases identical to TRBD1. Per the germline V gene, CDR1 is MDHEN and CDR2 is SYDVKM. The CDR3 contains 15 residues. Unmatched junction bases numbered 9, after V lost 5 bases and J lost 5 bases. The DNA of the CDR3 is TGTGCCAGCAGTCTGGGACAAGGGGGCTATCAGCCCCAGCATTTT. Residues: CASSLGQGGYQPQHF.

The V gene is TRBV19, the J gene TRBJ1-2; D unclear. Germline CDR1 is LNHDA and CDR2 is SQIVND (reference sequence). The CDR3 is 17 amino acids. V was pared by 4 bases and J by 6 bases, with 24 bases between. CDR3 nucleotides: TGTGCCAGTAGTACTGAGGTAGGGATTGGGCGGTTTCATGGCTACACCTTC. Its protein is CASSTEVGIGRFHGYTF.

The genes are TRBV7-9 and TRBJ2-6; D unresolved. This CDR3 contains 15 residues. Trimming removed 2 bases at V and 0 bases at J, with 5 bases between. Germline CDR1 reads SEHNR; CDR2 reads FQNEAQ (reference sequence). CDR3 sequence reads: CASSLSYSGANVLTF. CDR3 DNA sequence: TGTGCCAGCAGCTTATCGTACTCTGGGGCCAACGTCCTGACTTTC.

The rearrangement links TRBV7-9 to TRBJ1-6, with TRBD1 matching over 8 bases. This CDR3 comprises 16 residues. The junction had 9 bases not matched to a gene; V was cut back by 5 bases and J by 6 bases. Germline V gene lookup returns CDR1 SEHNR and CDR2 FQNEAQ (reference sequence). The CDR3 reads CASSPRTGTSNSPLHF. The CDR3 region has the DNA TGTGCCAGCAGCCCCCGGACAGGGACCAGTAATTCACCCCTCCACTTT.

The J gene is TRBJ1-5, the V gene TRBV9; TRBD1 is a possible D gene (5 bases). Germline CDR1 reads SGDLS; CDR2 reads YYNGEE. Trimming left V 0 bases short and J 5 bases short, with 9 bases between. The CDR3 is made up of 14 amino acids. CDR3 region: CASSVGGIHQPQHF. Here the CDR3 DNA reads TGTGCCAGCAGCGTAGGGGGCATCCATCAGCCCCAGCATTTT.

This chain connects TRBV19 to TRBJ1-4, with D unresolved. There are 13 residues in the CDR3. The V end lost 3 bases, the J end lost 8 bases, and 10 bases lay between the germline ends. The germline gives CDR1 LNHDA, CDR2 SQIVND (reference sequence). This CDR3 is CASSMGGNEKLFF. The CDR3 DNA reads TGTGCCAGTAGTATGGGAGGGAACGAAAAACTGTTTTTT.

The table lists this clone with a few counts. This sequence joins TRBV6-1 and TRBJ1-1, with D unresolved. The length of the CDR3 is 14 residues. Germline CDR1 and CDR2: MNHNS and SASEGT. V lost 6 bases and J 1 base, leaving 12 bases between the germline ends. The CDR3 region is CASSPTAANTEAFF. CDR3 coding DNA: TGTGCCAGCAGCCCCACCGCTGCGAACACTGAAGCTTTCTTT.

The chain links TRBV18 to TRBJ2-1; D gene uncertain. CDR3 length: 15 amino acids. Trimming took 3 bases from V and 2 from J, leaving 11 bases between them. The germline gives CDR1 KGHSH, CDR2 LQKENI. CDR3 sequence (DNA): TGTGCCAGCTCACCGCCTTCTGGAACCTACAATGAGCAGTTCTTC. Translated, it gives CASSPPSGTYNEQFF.

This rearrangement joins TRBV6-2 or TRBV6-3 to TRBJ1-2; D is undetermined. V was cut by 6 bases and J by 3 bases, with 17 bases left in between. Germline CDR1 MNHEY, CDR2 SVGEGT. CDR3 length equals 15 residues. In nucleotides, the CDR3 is TGTGCCAGCAGCGACGAACTGTCGAACGACTATGGCTACACCTTC. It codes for CASSDELSNDYGYTF.

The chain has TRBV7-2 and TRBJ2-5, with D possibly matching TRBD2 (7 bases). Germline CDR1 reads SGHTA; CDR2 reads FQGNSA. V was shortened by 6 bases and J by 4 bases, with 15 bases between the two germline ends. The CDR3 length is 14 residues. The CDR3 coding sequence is TGTGCCAGCAGTCTTGGCGGGGGCATAGAGACCCAGTACTTC. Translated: CASSLGGGIETQYF. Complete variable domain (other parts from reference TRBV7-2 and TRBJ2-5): GAGVSQSPSNKVTEKGKDVELRCDPISGHTALYWYRQSLGQGLEFLIYFQGNSAPDKSGLPSDRFSAERTGGSVSTLTIQRTQQEDSAVYLCASSLGGGIETQYFGPGTRLLVL.